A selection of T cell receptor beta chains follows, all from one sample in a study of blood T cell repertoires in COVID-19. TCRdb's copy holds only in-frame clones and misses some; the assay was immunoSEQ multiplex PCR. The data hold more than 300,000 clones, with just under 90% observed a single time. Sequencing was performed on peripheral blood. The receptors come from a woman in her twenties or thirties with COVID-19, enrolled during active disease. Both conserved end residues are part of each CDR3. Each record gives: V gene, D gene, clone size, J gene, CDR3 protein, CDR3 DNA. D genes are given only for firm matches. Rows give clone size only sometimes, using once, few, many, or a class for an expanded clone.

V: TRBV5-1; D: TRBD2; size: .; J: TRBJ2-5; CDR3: CASSSSGGETQYF; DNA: TGCGCCAGCAGCTCGAGCGGGGGAGAGACCCAGTACTTC
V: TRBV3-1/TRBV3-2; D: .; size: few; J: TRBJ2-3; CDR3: CASSQATDTQYF; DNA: TGTGCCAGCAGCCAAGCTACAGATACGCAGTATTTT
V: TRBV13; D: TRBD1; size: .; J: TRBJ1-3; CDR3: CASSPDRDSGNTIYF; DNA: TGTGCCAGCAGCCCGGACAGGGACTCTGGAAACACCATATATTTT
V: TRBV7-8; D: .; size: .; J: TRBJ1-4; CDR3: CASSPSPEKLFF; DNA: TGTGCCAGCAGCCCATCCCCAGAAAAACTGTTTTTT
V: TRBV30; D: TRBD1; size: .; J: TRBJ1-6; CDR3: CAWSLSRDRASPLHF; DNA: TGTGCCTGGTCCCTGAGCCGGGACAGGGCTTCACCCCTCCACTTT
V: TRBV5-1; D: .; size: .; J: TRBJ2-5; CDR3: CASSGGQQETQYF; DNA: TGCGCCAGCAGCGGGGGCCAACAAGAGACCCAGTACTTC
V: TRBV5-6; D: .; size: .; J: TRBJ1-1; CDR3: CASSLFLNTEAFF; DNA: TGTGCCAGCAGCTTGTTCTTGAACACTGAAGCTTTCTTT
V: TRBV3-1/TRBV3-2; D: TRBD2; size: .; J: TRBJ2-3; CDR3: CASRQSGGVTDTQYF; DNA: TGTGCCAGCAGGCAAAGCGGGGGGGTAACAGATACGCAGTATTTT
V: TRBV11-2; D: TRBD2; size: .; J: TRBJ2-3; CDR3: CASSRLAGASTDTQYF; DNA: TGTGCCAGCAGCAGACTAGCGGGGGCATCCACAGATACGCAGTATTTT
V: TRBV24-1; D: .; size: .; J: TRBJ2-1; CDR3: CATRQGPGGEQFF; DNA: TGTGCCACCAGGCAGGGCCCTGGAGGGGAGCAGTTCTTC
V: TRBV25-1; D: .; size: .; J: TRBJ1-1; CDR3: CASSESGMNTEAFF; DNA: TGTGCCAGCAGTGAATCGGGGATGAACACTGAAGCTTTCTTT
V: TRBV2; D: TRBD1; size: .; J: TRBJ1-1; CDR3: CASRRQGALVTEAFF; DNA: TGTGCCAGCAGGAGACAGGGCGCTTTAGTTACTGAAGCTTTCTTT
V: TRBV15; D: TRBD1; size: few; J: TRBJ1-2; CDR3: CATSGLKGQQNSFGYTF; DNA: TGTGCCACCAGCGGCCTCAAGGGACAGCAGAACTCTTTTGGCTACACCTTC
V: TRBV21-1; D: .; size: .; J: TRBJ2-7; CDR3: CASSKEWTASSYEQYF; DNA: TGTGCCAGCAGCAAAGAGTGGACAGCCAGCTCCTACGAGCAGTACTTC
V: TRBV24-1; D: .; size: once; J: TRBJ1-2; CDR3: CATSGTSSGYGYTF; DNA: TGTGCCACCAGTGGAACCTCCTCGGGGTATGGCTACACCTTC
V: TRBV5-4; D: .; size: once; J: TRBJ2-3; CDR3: CASSLGTATTDTQYF; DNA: TGTGCCAGCAGCTTAGGGACTGCAACCACAGATACGCAGTATTTT
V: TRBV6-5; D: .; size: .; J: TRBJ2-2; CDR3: CASTLGGGIPGELFF; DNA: TGTGCCAGCACCCTAGGGGGGGGGATTCCCGGGGAGCTGTTTTTT
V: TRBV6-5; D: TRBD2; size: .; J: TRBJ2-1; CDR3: CASRRTSRSINEQFF; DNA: TGTGCCAGCAGACGGACTAGCAGGTCAATAAATGAGCAGTTCTTC
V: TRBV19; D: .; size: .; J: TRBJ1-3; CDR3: CASTTTGTSSGNTIYF; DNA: TGTGCCAGTACCACGACGGGAACCAGCTCTGGAAACACCATATATTTT
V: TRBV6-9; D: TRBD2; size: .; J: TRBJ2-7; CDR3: CASSVSGGLYYEQYF; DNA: TGTGCCAGCAGTGTTAGCGGGGGGCTCTATTACGAGCAGTACTTC
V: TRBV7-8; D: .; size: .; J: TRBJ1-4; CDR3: CASSLMGVGGKLFF; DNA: TGTGCCAGCAGCTTAATGGGGGTCGGGGGAAAACTGTTTTTT
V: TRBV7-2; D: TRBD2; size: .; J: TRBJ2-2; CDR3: CASSTSLASGGTTGELFF; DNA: TGTGCCAGCAGCACCAGTTTGGCTAGCGGGGGCACCACCGGGGAGCTGTTTTTT
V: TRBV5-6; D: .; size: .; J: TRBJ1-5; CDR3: CASSLGSSNQPQHF; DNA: TGTGCCAGCAGCTTGGGGAGTAGCAATCAGCCCCAGCATTTT
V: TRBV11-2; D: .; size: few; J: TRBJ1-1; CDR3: CASSLDRGREAFF; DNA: TGTGCCAGCAGCTTAGACCGCGGCCGTGAAGCTTTCTTT
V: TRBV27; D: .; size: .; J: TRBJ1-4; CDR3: CASSHYGWGGSNEKLFF; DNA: TGTGCCAGCAGCCATTACGGGTGGGGGGGTTCTAATGAAAAACTGTTTTTT
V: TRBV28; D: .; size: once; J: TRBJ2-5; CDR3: CASLSQGRGFGETQYF; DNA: TGTGCCAGCCTCTCCCAGGGGCGCGGGTTTGGGGAGACCCAGTACTTC
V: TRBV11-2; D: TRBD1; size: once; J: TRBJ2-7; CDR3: CASTGMDRGPYEQYF; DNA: TGTGCCAGCACCGGAATGGACAGGGGGCCGTACGAGCAGTACTTC
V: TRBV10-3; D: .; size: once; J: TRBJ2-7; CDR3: CAISDLGGVAYEQYF; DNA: TGTGCCATCAGTGACCTCGGCGGGGTGGCCTACGAGCAGTACTTC
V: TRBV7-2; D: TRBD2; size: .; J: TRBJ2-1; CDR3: CASSLTSGGSSQQFF; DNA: TGTGCCAGCAGCCTAACGAGCGGGGGCAGCTCTCAGCAGTTCTTC
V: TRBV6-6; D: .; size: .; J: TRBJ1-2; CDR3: CASRTTGRYTF; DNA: TGTGCCAGCAGGACCACAGGACGCTACACCTTC
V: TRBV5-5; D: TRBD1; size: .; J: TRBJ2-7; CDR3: CASSLAGGQGYEQYF; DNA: TGTGCCAGCAGCTTGGCCGGGGGACAGGGTTACGAGCAGTACTTC
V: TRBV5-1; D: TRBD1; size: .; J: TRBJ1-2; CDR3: CASSLRPGGSYGYTF; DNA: TGCGCCAGCAGCTTGAGGCCAGGGGGGAGCTATGGCTACACCTTC
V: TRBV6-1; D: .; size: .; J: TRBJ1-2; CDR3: CASSEGPGNYGYTF; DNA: TGTGCCAGCAGTGAAGGTCCGGGTAACTATGGCTACACCTTC
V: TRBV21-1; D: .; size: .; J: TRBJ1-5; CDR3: CASSNSNSTDSNQPQHF; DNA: TGTGCCAGCAGCAATAGTAACAGTACCGATAGCAATCAGCCCCAGCATTTT
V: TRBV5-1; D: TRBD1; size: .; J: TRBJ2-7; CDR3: CASSPPDRAYEQYF; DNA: TGCGCCAGCAGCCCCCCGGACAGGGCCTACGAGCAGTACTTC
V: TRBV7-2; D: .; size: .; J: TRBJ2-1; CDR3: CASSYYNNEQFF; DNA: TGTGCCAGCAGCTACTACAACAATGAGCAGTTCTTC
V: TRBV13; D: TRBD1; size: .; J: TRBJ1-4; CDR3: CASSSPRTGREKLFF; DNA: TGTGCCAGCAGCTCACCGCGGACAGGGAGGGAAAAACTGTTTTTT
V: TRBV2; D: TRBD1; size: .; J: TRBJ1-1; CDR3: CASSEESQGATEAFF; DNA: TGTGCCAGCAGTGAGGAGTCACAGGGGGCTACTGAAGCTTTCTTT
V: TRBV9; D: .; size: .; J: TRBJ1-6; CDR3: CASSVVAENSPLHF; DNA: TGTGCCAGCAGCGTAGTGGCAGAAAATTCACCCCTCCACTTT
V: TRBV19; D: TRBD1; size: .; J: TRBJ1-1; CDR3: CASTVGTGRGNTEAFF; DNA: TGTGCCAGTACCGTGGGGACAGGGCGGGGGAACACTGAAGCTTTCTTT
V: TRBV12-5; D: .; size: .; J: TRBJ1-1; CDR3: CASGTRGIFEAFF; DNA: TGTGCTAGTGGCACCCGGGGGATCTTTGAAGCTTTCTTT
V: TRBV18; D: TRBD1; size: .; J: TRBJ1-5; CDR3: CASSPWGQPNQPQHF; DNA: TGTGCCAGCTCACCATGGGGACAGCCCAATCAGCCCCAGCATTTT
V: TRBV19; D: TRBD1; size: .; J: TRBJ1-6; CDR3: CASARDRGYSPLHF; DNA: TGTGCCAGTGCCCGGGACAGGGGGTATTCACCCCTCCACTTT
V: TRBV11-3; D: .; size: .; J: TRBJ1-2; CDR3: CASSLGGGWNGYTF; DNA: TGTGCCAGCAGCTTGGGCGGGGGCTGGAATGGCTACACCTTC
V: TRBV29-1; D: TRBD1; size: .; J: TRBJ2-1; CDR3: CSVHRQGAHNEQFF; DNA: TGCAGCGTACATCGTCAGGGGGCCCACAATGAGCAGTTCTTC
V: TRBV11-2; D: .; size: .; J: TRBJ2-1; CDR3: CASCSGYNEQFF; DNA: TGTGCCAGCTGCTCGGGGTACAATGAGCAGTTCTTC
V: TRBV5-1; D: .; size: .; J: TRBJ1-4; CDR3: CASSNPAGGSTNEKLFF; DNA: TGCGCCAGCAGCAACCCCGCCGGGGGTTCTACTAATGAAAAACTGTTTTTT
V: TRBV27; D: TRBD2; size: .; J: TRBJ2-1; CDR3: CASRIAGGFSYNEQFF; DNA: TGTGCCAGCAGGATAGCGGGGGGATTCTCCTACAATGAGCAGTTCTTC
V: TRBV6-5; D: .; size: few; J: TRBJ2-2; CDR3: CASSTQGEGTGELFF; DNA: TGTGCCAGCAGTACACAGGGGGAGGGCACCGGGGAGCTGTTTTTT
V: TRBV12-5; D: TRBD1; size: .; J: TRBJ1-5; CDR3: CASGWTGGNQHF; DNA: TGTGCTAGTGGTTGGACAGGGGGGAATCAGCATTTT
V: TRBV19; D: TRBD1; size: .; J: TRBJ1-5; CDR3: CASSIWDRVGQPQHF; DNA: TGTGCCAGTAGTATCTGGGACAGGGTGGGGCAGCCCCAGCATTTT
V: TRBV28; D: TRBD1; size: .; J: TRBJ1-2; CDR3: CASSLSPGQGFGYTF; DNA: TGTGCCAGCAGTTTATCTCCGGGACAGGGTTTTGGCTACACCTTC
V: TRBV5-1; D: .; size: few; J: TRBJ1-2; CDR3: CASSLEAAGNGYTF; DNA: TGCGCCAGCAGCTTGGAGGCAGCAGGTAATGGCTACACCTTC
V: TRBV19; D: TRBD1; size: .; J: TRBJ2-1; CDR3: CASSILVPWTGGGNEQFF; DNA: TGTGCCAGTAGTATCCTTGTCCCCTGGACAGGGGGCGGGAATGAGCAGTTCTTC
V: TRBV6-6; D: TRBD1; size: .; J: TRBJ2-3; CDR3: CASKTRQGATDTQYF; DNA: TGTGCCAGCAAAACCAGACAGGGGGCCACAGATACGCAGTATTTT
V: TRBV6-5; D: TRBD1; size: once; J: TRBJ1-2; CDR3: CASNNPGGDHYGYTF; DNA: TGTGCCAGCAACAACCCAGGGGGAGATCACTATGGCTACACCTTC
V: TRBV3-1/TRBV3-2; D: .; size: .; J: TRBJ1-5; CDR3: CASSQDLLPRGYQPQHF; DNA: TGTGCCAGCAGCCAAGATCTATTGCCCCGAGGTTACCAGCCCCAGCATTTT
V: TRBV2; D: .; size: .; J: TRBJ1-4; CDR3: CASSEGREGEKLFF; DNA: TGTGCCAGCAGTGAAGGGCGGGAGGGTGAAAAACTGTTTTTT
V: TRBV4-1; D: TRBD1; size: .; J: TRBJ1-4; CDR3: CASSQELYRGSSTNEKLFF; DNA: TGCGCCAGCAGCCAAGAATTATACAGGGGGAGTTCTACTAATGAAAAACTGTTTTTT
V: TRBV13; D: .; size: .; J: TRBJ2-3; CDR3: CASSSATDTQYF; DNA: TGTGCCAGCAGCTCCGCGACAGATACGCAGTATTTT